This T cell receptor (beta chain) was observed in a study of early stage breast cancer tumors. General study results and limits: Tumor and normal breast were distinguished via blood comparison in 14 of 16 patients.

Data came from immunoSEQ multiplex PCR; TCRdb stores just in-frame clones and leaves some out. The data show approximately 10,000 clones, roughly 60% seen once. In the case of this clone: Its antigen is not known.

Germline assignment: CDR1 MRHNA and CDR2 SNTAGT. The CDR3 covers 13 residues. Trimming left V 6 bases short and J 8 bases short, with 16 bases between. The sequencing sample was made of breast tumor tissue. The chain uses TRBV6-4 and TRBJ1-2, with D unclear. The TCR was taken from a person between 55 and 69 years old with breast cancer. The chain's CDR3 is CASSSTEGAGYTF. CDR3 DNA: TGTGCCAGCAGCAGCACAGAGGGAGCAGGCTACACCTTC.